The 24 T cell receptor beta chains in this list originate from one sample, sequenced in a study of regulatory T cells in long-lasting Graves disease. iRepertoire HTBI primers and Arm-PCR of CDR3 regions built TCR beta libraries. TCRdb reanalysed the multiplex PCR reads using MiXCR and keeps one entry per CDR3 protein. The sample lists more than 400,000 distinct CDR3 sequences, roughly 15% occurring once. The time point denotes: newly diagnosed GD, antithyroid drugs for less than 3 months. TCR sequences were obtained from RNA taken from PBMCs. These same data were also listed under a study on T cells in Graves' hyperthyroidism and ophthalmopathy.

The sequencing used peripheral blood mononuclear cells (PBMCs), collected at new diagnosis, from a patient treated with antithyroid drugs. All receptors come from a man aged 35-49 years with Graves disease.

The V call is TRBV2, the J call TRBJ2-6; TRBD1 or TRBD2 may be the D gene (6 bases each). The length of the CDR3 is 16 residues. Germline CDR1 reads SNHLY; CDR2 reads FYNNEI. The ends were cut back, 5 bases at V and 4 bases at J, with 15 bases in the middle. The CDR3 bases are TGTGCCAGCAGTCCTCCCCGGGGGCGCGGGGCCAACGTCCTGACTTTC. Its protein product is CASSPPRGRGANVLTF. Using reference TRBV2 and TRBJ2-6 for the parts outside the CDR3, the full variable domain is EPEVTQTPSHQVTQMGQEVILRCVPISNHLYFYWYRQILGQKVEFLVSFYNNEISEKSEIFDDQFSVERPDGSNFTLKIRSTKLEDSAMYFCASSPPRGRGANVLTFGAGSRLTVL.

This clonotype showed up many times. V is TRBV20-1 and J is TRBJ1-6, with 9 bases matching TRBD1. This CDR3 comprises 12 residues. CDR1 and CDR2 (germline): DFQATT, SNEGSKA (reference sequence). V trimming: 4 bases; J trimming: 10 bases; junction bases outside the gene matches: 2. CDR3 bases: TGCAGTGCTAAAGGGACAGGGTCACCCCTCCACTTT. Amino acids: CSAKGTGSPLHF.

The chain uses TRBV2 and TRBJ2-7, with a weak D call TRBD1 (6 bases). V dropped 5 bases and J dropped 7 bases, with 15 bases sitting between them. CDR3 length: 13 residues. Germline CDR1 SNHLY, CDR2 FYNNEI. The CDR3 DNA follows: TGTGCCAGCAGTTTAGCCCATCAGGGGGAGCAGTACTTC. It specifies CASSLAHQGEQYF.

This clonotype showed up many times. The V and J genes are TRBV20-1 and TRBJ1-6; D uncertain. The CDR3 sequence is 12 residues long. Germline CDR1 reads DFQATT; CDR2 reads SNEGSKA (reference sequence). V shed 8 bases and J shed 9 bases, with 14 bases lying between them. The CDR3 reads CSSGSLRSPLHF. For the CDR3, the DNA is TGCAGTTCGGGATCTCTCCGTTCACCCCTCCACTTT.

This clonotype was seen at least ten times. The chain joins TRBV28 to TRBJ2-7; perhaps TRBD1 as D (6 bases). The germline V and J ends were trimmed by 2 bases and 5 bases, with 10 bases remaining between them. The CDR3 has 13 amino acids. Looked up from germline, CDR1 is MDHEN and CDR2 is SYDVKM. This chain's CDR3 is CASSLASGDEQYF. CDR3 DNA sequence: TGTGCCAGCAGTTTAGCCTCAGGGGACGAGCAGTACTTC.

This clonotype showed up many times. The V call is TRBV7-9, the J call TRBJ1-1; the match to TRBD1 covers 7 bases. The CDR3 has 14 residues. The germline V gene encodes CDR1 SEHNR and CDR2 FQNEAQ (reference sequence). Trimming cost V 5 bases and J 6 bases; bases outside gene matches: 9. CDR3 region: CASSLTTGYAEAFF. In DNA form, the CDR3 reads TGTGCCAGCAGCCTTACGACAGGGTACGCTGAAGCTTTCTTT.

This clonotype was observed at least ten times. The V call is TRBV20-1, the J call TRBJ2-3; perhaps TRBD2 as D (5 bases). Trimming cost V 5 bases and J 5 bases, with 23 bases left between them. The CDR3 totals 16 residues. In germline, CDR1 is DFQATT, CDR2 SNEGSKA (reference sequence). The CDR3 region has the DNA TGCAGTGCTTCCCGCCGGGAAGGGTTTTTCGGAGATACGCAGTATTTT. This sequence encodes CSASRREGFFGDTQYF.

The V and J genes are TRBV11-1 and TRBJ2-5; 12 bases fit TRBD2. The DNA end is more similar to TRBJ2-1, so the J call may be wrong. Germline lookup yields CDR1 SGHAT and CDR2 FQDESV (reference sequence). The CDR3 is made up of 14 amino acids. DNA for the CDR3: TGTGCCAGCAGCCGGACTAGCGGGACCGATGAGCAGTTCTTC. The encoded protein is CASSRTSGTDEQFF.

This clonotype was found a few times. This sequence joins TRBV6-1 and TRBJ2-5, with 8 positions matching TRBD2. The CDR3 is 17 residues long. V was pared by 7 bases and J by 7 bases, with 20 bases of the junction left unmatched. Germline V gives CDR1 MNHNS, CDR2 SASEGT. The CDR3 spells CASTFSRLAQGLGTQYF. DNA for the CDR3: TGTGCCAGCACCTTTAGTAGACTAGCGCAAGGGTTGGGGACCCAGTACTTC.

The chain recombines TRBV20-1 with TRBJ2-1; D remains unclear. V shed 5 bases and J shed 6 bases, with 17 bases lying between them. CDR1 and CDR2 from the germline V gene are DFQATT and SNEGSKA (reference sequence). The CDR3 totals 14 residues. The CDR3 here is CSAFRASRFNEQFF. The CDR3 coding sequence is TGCAGTGCTTTCCGGGCCTCGCGCTTCAATGAGCAGTTCTTC.

This clonotype showed up many times. The V call is TRBV30, the J call TRBJ2-2; D may correspond to TRBD1 or TRBD2 (6 bases each). The V end lost 1 base, the J end lost 6 bases, and 15 bases lay between the germline ends. Looked up from germline, CDR1 is GTSNPN and CDR2 is SVGIG (reference sequence). This CDR3 has 15 amino acids. The CDR3 bases are TGTGCCTGGAGTGGGGGGGCGGGTGACGCCGGGGAGCTGTTTTTT. Translated, it gives CAWSGGAGDAGELFF. The complete variable domain, with remaining parts taken from reference TRBV30 and TRBJ2-2, reads SQTIHQWPATLVQPVGSPLSLECTVEGTSNPNLYWYRQAAGRGLQLLFYSVGIGQISSEVPQNLSASRPQDRQFILSSKKLLLSDSGFYLCAWSGGAGDAGELFFGEGSRLTVL.

The rearrangement uses TRBV6-2 or TRBV6-3 and TRBJ1-5; maybe TRBD1 (5 bases). CDR3 length: 15 amino acids. Trimming removed 2 bases from V and 1 base from J, with 9 bases in between. CDR1 is MNHEY, CDR2 SVGEGT, per germline. CDR3 nucleotides: TGTGCCAGCAGTTACCATGGGGCGAGCAATCAGCCCCAGCATTTT. As protein: CASSYHGASNQPQHF.

This clonotype was observed at least ten times. V is TRBV6-2 or TRBV6-3 and J is TRBJ1-4, with TRBD1 matching over 7 bases. Germline V gene data show CDR1 as MNHEY and CDR2 as SVGEGT. Germline trimming cut 0 bases from V and 8 bases from J; bases unmatched to any gene: 9. There are 16 residues in the CDR3. The CDR3 DNA follows: TGTGCCAGCAGTTACTCGCGAGGATTAGGGGGCGAAAAACTGTTTTTT. Translation gives CASSYSRGLGGEKLFF.

This clonotype was found many times. This chain links TRBV7-9 with TRBJ2-5; 9 bases match TRBD2. This CDR3 comprises 15 residues. Looked up from germline, CDR1 is SEHNR and CDR2 is FQNEAQ (reference sequence). V shed 1 base and J 0 bases; nucleotides not matched to a gene: 0. CDR3 sequence: CASSLVAGDQETQYF. The CDR3 DNA reads TGTGCCAGCAGCTTAGTAGCGGGAGACCAAGAGACCCAGTACTTC.

This clonotype was counted many times. V usage is TRBV2 and J usage is TRBJ2-1; 12 bases fit TRBD2. The J call may be wrong; the DNA end is better matched by TRBJ2-5. CDR3 length: 15 residues. Germline CDR1 SNHLY, CDR2 FYNNEI. Here the CDR3 reads CASSVTSGGGETQYF. CDR3 bases: TGTGCCAGCAGCGTGACTAGCGGGGGTGGGGAGACCCAGTACTTC.

This clonotype appeared many times. V usage is TRBV3-1 and J usage is TRBJ2-2, with D perhaps matching TRBD2 (5 bases). V was cut by 4 bases and J by 1 base, with 13 bases left in between. The CDR3 has 16 residues. Germline CDR1 is LGHDT and CDR2 is YNNKEL (reference sequence). The CDR3 bases are TGTGCCAGCAGCCCCCTGGCTAGCAGGAACACCGGGGAGCTGTTTTTT. Its translation is CASSPLASRNTGELFF. Drawing the rest from reference TRBV3-1 and TRBJ2-2, the complete variable domain is DTAVSQTPKYLVTQMGNDKSIKCEQNLGHDTMYWYKQDSKKFLKIMFSYNNKELIINETVPNRFSPKSPDKAHLNLHINSLELGDSAVYFCASSPLASRNTGELFFGEGSRLTVL.

This clonotype appeared a few times. The chain recombines TRBV29-1 with TRBJ2-7; no clear D gene. This CDR3 is 11 amino acids long. Between the trimmed V and J ends, which lost 4 bases and 2 bases, there was a span of 6 bases. Germline values: CDR1 SQVTM, CDR2 ANQGSEA. CDR3 protein: CSVVIPYEQYF. The CDR3 DNA reads TGCAGCGTTGTCATCCCCTACGAGCAGTACTTC.

Only a few counts were recorded for this clonotype. V and J are TRBV5-6 and TRBJ2-6; no firm D call. The germline V gene encodes CDR1 SGHDT and CDR2 YYEEEE. CDR3 length: 14 amino acids. V lost 3 bases to trimming and J lost 4 bases, with 8 bases between them. CDR3 loop: CASSSLAGANVLTF. The CDR3 region has the DNA TGTGCCAGCAGCTCTTTGGCCGGGGCCAACGTCCTGACTTTC.

This clonotype was picked up many times. The J gene is TRBJ2-7, the V gene TRBV11-2, with 8 bases lining up with TRBD1. From germline, CDR1 is SGHAT and CDR2 FQNNGV. V lost 3 bases and J lost 4; bases outside the gene matches: 8. There are 15 residues in the CDR3. The chain's CDR3 is CASSLLGQGGYEQYF. The CDR3 DNA is TGTGCCAGCAGCTTGCTCGGACAGGGAGGTTACGAGCAGTACTTC.

This chain uses TRBV20-1 with TRBJ2-1; D gene ambiguous. Germline values: CDR1 DFQATT, CDR2 SNEGSKA (reference sequence). Trimming took off 7 bases at V and 3 bases at J, with 13 bases between the two ends. The length of the CDR3 is 13 residues. This CDR3 is CSVVPTSYNEQFF. In DNA, the CDR3 is TGCAGTGTGGTACCGACGAGCTACAATGAGCAGTTCTTC.

In this sample, this clonotype turned up many times. This rearrangement joins TRBV12-3 or TRBV12-4 to TRBJ1-1; D unresolved. The CDR3 spans 13 residues. V lost 8 bases and J 0 bases, leaving 10 bases between the germline ends. This CDR3 is CASGKTLNTEAFF. CDR3 in DNA: TGTGCCAGCGGAAAGACTCTGAACACTGAAGCTTTCTTT.

This clonotype has more than one count but fewer than ten. V is TRBV10-2 and J is TRBJ2-1, with D tentatively TRBD2 (6 bases). Trimming took off 1 base at V and 8 bases at J, with 6 bases between the two ends. CDR1 and CDR2 (germline): WSHSY, SAAADI. The CDR3 has 12 residues. The CDR3 loop is CASSEWGDEQFF. The CDR3 DNA sequence: TGCGCCAGCAGTGAGTGGGGGGATGAGCAGTTCTTC.

This clonotype was counted a few times. The chain couples TRBV12-3 or TRBV12-4 to TRBJ2-7; D is undetermined. The CDR3 is 14 amino acids. Trimming shortened V by 7 bases and J by 7 bases, and 20 bases separated the two germline ends. The CDR3 loop is CASTYGSLGNEQYF. The CDR3 DNA reads as TGTGCCAGCACTTACGGATCCTTAGGGAATGAGCAGTACTTC.

This clonotype was seen repeatedly, ten times or more. The V call is TRBV5-1, the J call TRBJ2-1; no reliable D call. Germline V gene sequence: CDR1 SGHRS, CDR2 YFSETQ. V lost 5 bases and J lost 8, with 17 bases in between. The CDR3 spans 14 residues. The CDR3 nucleotides are TGCGCCAGCAGTTTCGACCTACCGGTGGATGAGCAGTTCTTC. Residues: CASSFDLPVDEQFF. Full variable domain (remainder filled in from reference TRBV5-1 and TRBJ2-1): KAGVTQTPRYLIKTRGQQVTLSCSPISGHRSVSWYQQTPGQGLQFLFEYFSETQRNKGNFPGRFSGRQFSNSRSEMNVSTLELGDSALYLCASSFDLPVDEQFFGPGTRLTVL.